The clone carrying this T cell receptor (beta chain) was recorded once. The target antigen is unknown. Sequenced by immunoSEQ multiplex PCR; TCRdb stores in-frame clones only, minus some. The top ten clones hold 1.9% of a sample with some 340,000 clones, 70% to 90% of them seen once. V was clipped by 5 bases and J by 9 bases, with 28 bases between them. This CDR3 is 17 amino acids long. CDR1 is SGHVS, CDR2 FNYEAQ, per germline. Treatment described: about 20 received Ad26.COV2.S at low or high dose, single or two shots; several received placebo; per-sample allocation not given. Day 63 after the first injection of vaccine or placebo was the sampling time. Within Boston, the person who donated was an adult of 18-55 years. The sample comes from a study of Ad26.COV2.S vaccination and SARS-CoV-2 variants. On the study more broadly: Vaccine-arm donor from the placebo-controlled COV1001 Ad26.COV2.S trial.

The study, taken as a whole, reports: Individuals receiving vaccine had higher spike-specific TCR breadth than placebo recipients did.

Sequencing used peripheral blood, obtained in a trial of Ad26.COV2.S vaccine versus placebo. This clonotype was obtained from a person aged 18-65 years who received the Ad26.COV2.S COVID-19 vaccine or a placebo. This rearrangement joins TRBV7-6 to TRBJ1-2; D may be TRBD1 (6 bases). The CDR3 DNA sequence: TGTGCCAGCAGCCCGCGAACAGGGAGCGGGGGCTTTAACAGCTACACCTTC. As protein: CASSPRTGSGGFNSYTF.